This T cell receptor beta chain stems from a study of post-analysis software for immune sequencing data. The overall study: Relapsing-remitting, secondary progressive and progressive-relapsing forms of multiple sclerosis all featured among disease courses. Findings of the study overall: Controls showed lower frequencies than patients for five TRBV segments, and TRBV5-6, TRBV5-1 and TRBV20-1 were among these. For normalized Chao1 diversity, multiple sclerosis patients scored significantly lower than controls did. With F measure, samples from one preparation batch clustered together strongly.

The authors incorporated unique molecular identifiers into the TCR beta cDNA libraries. From around 1 to 9.1 million T cells, roughly 0.5 million cDNA molecules were obtained. TCRdb analysed the PCR reads with MiXCR anew, one entry per CDR3 protein. Counted here are around 500,000 distinct CDR3 sequences, around 36% occurring once; the ten biggest clones make up around 6%. Concerning this clonotype itself: Its antigen is unknown.

Trimming cost V 3 bases and J 0 bases, with 15 bases left between them. This CDR3 contains 17 residues. Looked up from germline, CDR1 is MGHRA and CDR2 is YSYEKL. This TCR was sampled from a girl aged 2-17 years with multiple sclerosis. What was sequenced was blood. The J gene is TRBJ2-1, the V gene TRBV4-1; possibly TRBD2 for D (7 bases). DNA of the CDR3: TGCGCCAGCAGCCACGTACAGGGCGGGAGCTCCTACAATGAGCAGTTCTTC. This codes for CASSHVQGGSSYNEQFF.